Shown below are 30 T cell receptor beta chains from a single sample sequenced in a study of technical replicates of blood from a handful of donors (dated by TCRdb to about 2017). The method was the immunoSEQ multiplex PCR assay. Not all clones reach the TCRdb copy of this immuneACCESS table, which keeps in-frame sequences only. Checked studies attribute under half of the gap to unresolved V genes and leave the rest unexplained. The sample table shows over 50,000 clones, and around 93% are seen once. The ten top clones hold roughly 4.2% of the sample. The sequenced sample was PBMCs. Receptors were obtained from a human donor in good health. Some clones in this sample may be carry-over from other donors' samples.

The chain employs TRBV19 and TRBJ1-2, with a possible D match to TRBD1 (5 bases). Trimming left V 5 bases short and J 5 bases short, with 21 bases between. CDR1 is LNHDA, CDR2 SQIVND, per germline (reference sequence). The CDR3 length is 16 residues. CDR3 nucleotides: TGTGCCAGTAGTCTGGAGCGCAGGGATCCATCTTATGGCTACACCTTC. Amino acid sequence: CASSLERRDPSYGYTF.

V gene TRBV7-9 combines with J gene TRBJ2-5, with D unclear. Germline V lookup: CDR1 SEHNR, CDR2 FQNEAQ (reference sequence). The CDR3 is 11 amino acids. Deletions cut 7 bases from V and 5 bases from J, with 8 bases between. CDR3 residues: CASIGMETQYF. CDR3 nucleotides: TGTGCCAGCATCGGTATGGAGACCCAGTACTTC. The variable domain in full, completed from reference TRBV7-9 and TRBJ2-5, reads DTGVSQNPRHKITKRGQNVTFRCDPISEHNRLYWYRQTLGQGPEFLTYFQNEAQLEKSRLLSDRFSAERPKGSFSTLEIQRTEQGDSAMYLCASIGMETQYFGPGTRLLVL.

The chain carries TRBV7-9 and TRBJ2-3; TRBD1 agrees at 7 bases. The junction had 13 bases not matched to a gene; V was cut back by 5 bases and J by 2 bases. Germline V CDR1 and CDR2: SEHNR, FQNEAQ (reference sequence). The CDR3 contains 17 residues. This CDR3 is CASSGISRGPITDTQYF. In nucleotides, the CDR3 is TGTGCCAGCAGCGGGATTTCGAGGGGGCCAATCACAGATACGCAGTATTTT.

The chain combines TRBV19 with TRBJ2-7; TRBD1 matches at 7 bases. The CDR3 has 14 amino acids. V was pared by 3 bases and J by 1 base, with 3 bases of the junction left unmatched. Germline-derived CDR1 and CDR2 are LNHDA and SQIVND (reference sequence). The CDR3 coding sequence is TGTGCCAGTAGTATGACAGGGTTATCCTACGAGCAGTACTTC. Amino acid sequence: CASSMTGLSYEQYF.

The chain recombines TRBV4-2 with TRBJ2-3; no clear D. Looked up from germline, CDR1 is LGHNA and CDR2 is YNFKEQ. The CDR3 contains 13 residues. Trimming took 0 bases from V and 5 from J, leaving 6 bases between them. The CDR3 spells CASSQETGDTQYF. DNA of the CDR3: TGTGCCAGCAGCCAAGAGACGGGAGATACGCAGTATTTT.

This sequence joins TRBV5-5 and TRBJ2-5, with 12 bases identical to TRBD2. Germline V CDR1 and CDR2: SGHKS, YYEKEE (reference sequence). The CDR3 has 16 residues. V gave up 0 bases and J gave up 5 bases; unmatched junction bases: 5. The CDR3 sequence is CASSLELAGGRETQYF. The CDR3 DNA follows: TGTGCCAGCAGCTTGGAACTAGCGGGGGGCCGGGAGACCCAGTACTTC.

This chain joins TRBV30 and TRBJ1-2; weak D call: TRBD1 (6 bases). Germline CDR1 and CDR2: GTSNPN and SVGIG (reference sequence). Trimming cost V 1 base and J 4 bases, with 16 bases left between them. The length of the CDR3 is 15 residues. CDR3 coding DNA: TGTGCCTGGAGTGATTGGCAGGGGATCGGCTATGGCTACACCTTC. It specifies CAWSDWQGIGYGYTF.

This sequence joins TRBV9 and TRBJ1-6, with TRBD1 matching over 7 bases. The CDR3 covers 16 residues. Germline CDR1 reads SGDLS; CDR2 reads YYNGEE. Trimming cost V 4 bases and J 4 bases; bases outside gene matches: 8. For the CDR3, the DNA is TGTGCCAGCAGCCCGAACCCGGGACAGTATAATTCACCCCTCCACTTT. It specifies CASSPNPGQYNSPLHF.

V usage is TRBV7-3 and J usage is TRBJ2-1; 11 bases match TRBD2. With 5 bases clipped from V and 8 bases from J, the junction kept 8 bases outside the gene matches. This CDR3 is built from 15 residues. Per the germline V gene, CDR1 is SGHTA and CDR2 is FQGTGA. This chain's CDR3 is CASSKTSGVYDEQFF. CDR3 DNA sequence: TGTGCCAGCAGCAAGACTAGCGGGGTTTACGATGAGCAGTTCTTC.

The V and J genes are TRBV5-5 and TRBJ1-4; TRBD1 matches at 8 bases. CDR1 is SGHKS and CDR2 is YYEKEE in the germline V gene (reference sequence). V dropped 1 base and J dropped 3; count of bases not matched to a gene: 8. The CDR3 consists of 17 residues. The CDR3 here is CASSLTRTGSANEKLFF. CDR3 nucleotide sequence: TGTGCCAGCAGCTTGACCCGGACAGGGAGCGCTAATGAAAAACTGTTTTTT.

The chain is built from TRBV30 and TRBJ2-1; D perhaps matches TRBD2 (5 bases). The CDR3 is made up of 15 amino acids. Germline V lookup: CDR1 GTSNPN, CDR2 SVGIG (reference sequence). V was pared by 5 bases and J by 0 bases, with 14 bases between. The CDR3 protein is CAWVRRGRSYNEQFF. The CDR3 region has the DNA TGTGCCTGGGTAAGGCGCGGGCGCTCCTACAATGAGCAGTTCTTC.

This clone came up once. This sequence joins TRBV6-6 and TRBJ2-2; D not certain. This CDR3 has 14 amino acids. Germline CDR1 MNHNY, CDR2 SVGAGI (reference sequence). V lost 7 bases and J 4 bases, leaving 13 bases between the germline ends. The CDR3 bases are TGTGCCAGCACTGGGTGGCGCGGCACCGGGGAGCTGTTTTTT. Its translation is CASTGWRGTGELFF.

In this sample, this clone turned up a few times. The J gene is TRBJ2-5, the V gene TRBV4-3; tentative D call: TRBD2 (5 bases). This CDR3 comprises 19 residues. Germline values: CDR1 LGHNA, CDR2 YSLEER. V was clipped by 0 bases and J by 3 bases, with 23 bases between them. Here the CDR3 reads CASSQDWRLANLGEETQYF. The CDR3, as DNA: TGCGCCAGCAGCCAAGATTGGCGGCTAGCTAATTTGGGTGAAGAGACCCAGTACTTC.

The chain couples TRBV6-1 to TRBJ2-3; 8 bases are shared with TRBD2. The CDR3 has 16 amino acids. Germline V gene data show CDR1 as MNHNS and CDR2 as SASEGT. V lost 2 bases and J lost 2; bases outside the gene matches: 6. Written as DNA, the CDR3 is TGTGCCAGCAGTGAACCGGGAGGGCCTACCACAGATACGCAGTATTTT. Translation: CASSEPGGPTTDTQYF.

The rearrangement uses TRBV12-5 and TRBJ1-3; TRBD1 matches at 9 bases. Trimming removed 7 bases from V and 5 bases from J; junction bases left unmatched: 6. Germline V CDR1 and CDR2: LGHNT, FRNRAP. The CDR3 has 14 amino acids. CDR3 DNA sequence: TGTGCTAGTGTCGGGGGACAGGGTCGAAACACCATATATTTT. Its translation: CASVGGQGRNTIYF.

V usage is TRBV6-5 and J usage is TRBJ2-5; the D gene is possibly TRBD2 (6 bases). Germline loops: CDR1 MNHEY, CDR2 SVGAGI. The germline V and J ends were trimmed by 4 bases and 1 base, with 13 bases remaining between them. CDR3 size: 15 residues. Here the CDR3 reads CASSFRPTSQETQYF. The CDR3 bases are TGTGCCAGCAGTTTCCGCCCGACTAGCCAAGAGACCCAGTACTTC.

J is TRBJ2-1 and V is TRBV7-3; 14 bases match TRBD2. The V gene end was trimmed by 1 base and the J gene end by 9 bases; junction bases not matched to a gene: 11. Germline-derived CDR1 and CDR2 are SGHTA and FQGTGA. CDR3 length equals 18 residues. The DNA of the CDR3 is TGTGCCAGCAGCTTAAGTTTTCCGGGACTAGCGGGAGTTGTTGAGCAGTTCTTC. As protein: CASSLSFPGLAGVVEQFF.

The CDR3 bases are TGTGCCAGCAGCTTAGTTCAGGGGGCGCAAGCGCAGTACTTC. This encodes CASSLVQGAQAQYF. The gene calls are TRBV7-6 and TRBJ2-7; TRBD1 aligns across 8 bases. V trimming: 1 base; J trimming: 9 bases; junction bases outside the gene matches: 8. The CDR3 has 14 amino acids. In germline, CDR1 is SGHVS, CDR2 FNYEAQ.

The rearrangement links TRBV14 to TRBJ2-7; 14 nucleotides match TRBD2. J gave up 3 bases and V 8 bases, and 12 bases lay outside the gene matches. The germline CDR1 and CDR2 sequences are SGHDN and FVKESK. CDR3 size: 17 residues. The CDR3: CASAPTPGLAGDYEQYF. The DNA for the CDR3 is TGTGCCAGCGCTCCGACTCCGGGACTAGCGGGAGACTACGAGCAGTACTTC.

V is TRBV19 and J is TRBJ2-6; TRBD1 aligns across 7 bases. The germline gives CDR1 LNHDA, CDR2 SQIVND (reference sequence). This CDR3 is 15 amino acids long. Unmatched junction bases numbered 6, after V lost 8 bases and J lost 2 bases. The CDR3 DNA sequence: TGTGCCAGTGAAAAGGGGGCGGCTGGGGCCAACGTCCTGACTTTC. This codes for CASEKGAAGANVLTF. The full variable domain, in which reference TRBV19 and TRBJ2-6 provide the parts outside the CDR3, is DGGITQSPKYLFRKEGQNVTLSCEQNLNHDAMYWYRQDPGQGLRLIYYSQIVNDFQKGDIAEGYSVSREKKESFPLTVTSAQKNPTAFYLCASEKGAAGANVLTFGAGSRLTVL.

CDR3 sequence: CAIKQGTSTDTQYF. The DNA for the CDR3 is TGTGCCATCAAGCAGGGAACTAGCACAGATACGCAGTATTTT. The V gene is TRBV10-3, the J gene TRBJ2-3; TRBD1 is a possible D gene (5 bases). The CDR3 covers 14 residues. The germline gives CDR1 ENHRY, CDR2 SYGVKD. The germline V and J ends were trimmed by 7 bases and 0 bases, with 11 bases remaining between them.

This clone has just one count. The chain joins TRBV30 to TRBJ2-7; 9 bases are shared with TRBD2. The CDR3 length is 13 residues. Germline CDR1 is GTSNPN and CDR2 is SVGIG (reference sequence). J gave up 4 bases and V 5 bases, and 6 bases lay outside the gene matches. The CDR3 loop reads CAWSFSGSYEQYF. The CDR3 DNA reads TGTGCCTGGTCCTTTAGCGGGAGTTACGAGCAGTACTTC.

This clone was picked up one time. The chain employs TRBV27 and TRBJ2-5, with 11 nucleotides matching TRBD2. Germline V gene sequence: CDR1 MNHEY, CDR2 SMNVEV (reference sequence). The trim removed 6 bases at V and 2 bases at J, leaving 5 bases unmatched. This CDR3 region has 15 residues. The CDR3 region has the DNA TGTGCCAGCAGCCCGGGACTAGCGGAACAAGAGACCCAGTACTTC. It yields the protein CASSPGLAEQETQYF.

This clone was seen just once. This chain uses TRBV5-1 with TRBJ2-7; 13 positions match TRBD2. Trimming at V came to 2 bases and at J to 3 bases, leaving 2 bases not matched to a gene. Germline assignment: CDR1 SGHRS and CDR2 YFSETQ. The CDR3 is 15 residues long. In DNA form, the CDR3 reads TGCGCCAGCAGCTTAGGACTAGCGGGAGTCTACGAGCAGTACTTC. Translated: CASSLGLAGVYEQYF.

The chain is built from TRBV5-1 and TRBJ1-3; D is perhaps TRBD1 (6 bases). This CDR3 is 15 amino acids long. Trimming left V 4 bases short and J 0 bases short, with 11 bases between. Looked up from germline, CDR1 is SGHRS and CDR2 is YFSETQ. The DNA of the CDR3 is TGCGCCAGCAGCGTCGACAGGAGCTCTGGAAACACCATATATTTT. Protein: CASSVDRSSGNTIYF. Full variable domain (rest looked up from reference TRBV5-1 and TRBJ1-3): KAGVTQTPRYLIKTRGQQVTLSCSPISGHRSVSWYQQTPGQGLQFLFEYFSETQRNKGNFPGRFSGRQFSNSRSEMNVSTLELGDSALYLCASSVDRSSGNTIYFGEGSWLTVV.

The rearrangement uses TRBV5-1 and TRBJ2-7; TRBD2 might be the D (5 bases). CDR1 SGHRS and CDR2 YFSETQ come from the germline V gene. The CDR3 has 14 residues. V was trimmed by 0 bases and J by 11 bases, leaving 18 bases between them. The CDR3 DNA reads TGCGCCAGCAGCTTGGCGCCGGGTATGATGGAGGAGTACTTC. This encodes CASSLAPGMMEEYF.

The chain carries TRBV7-9 and TRBJ1-2, with TRBD1 matching 9 bases. V trimming: 3 bases; J trimming: 7 bases; junction bases outside the gene matches: 12. The CDR3 is 16 amino acids. Germline assignment: CDR1 SEHNR and CDR2 FQNEAQ (reference sequence). CDR3 amino acids: CASSLVSGTGLGGYTF. The CDR3 DNA follows: TGTGCCAGCAGCTTGGTTAGCGGGACAGGGCTCGGTGGCTACACCTTC. Together with reference TRBV7-9 and TRBJ1-2, the CDR3 gives the full variable domain: DTGVSQNPRHKITKRGQNVTFRCDPISEHNRLYWYRQTLGQGPEFLTYFQNEAQLEKSRLLSDRFSAERPKGSFSTLEIQRTEQGDSAMYLCASSLVSGTGLGGYTFGSGTRLTVV.

This chain joins TRBV25-1 and TRBJ1-6; unclear D gene. The V end lost 1 base, the J end lost 6 bases, and 4 bases lay between the germline ends. From germline, CDR1 is MGHDK and CDR2 SYGVNS. This CDR3 spans 13 amino acids. CDR3 sequence: CASSELANSPLHF. In DNA, the CDR3 is TGTGCCAGCAGTGAATTGGCTAATTCACCCCTCCACTTT.

V gene TRBV2 combines with J gene TRBJ2-3, with D possibly being TRBD2 (6 bases). The CDR3 is 15 amino acids. V lost 6 bases to trimming and J lost 0 bases, with 13 bases between them. Germline V lookup: CDR1 SNHLY, CDR2 FYNNEI. The CDR3 region is CASRRGGVSTDTQYF. DNA for the CDR3: TGTGCCAGCAGGAGGGGCGGGGTTAGCACAGATACGCAGTATTTT.

This chain links TRBV2 with TRBJ2-1; TRBD1 agrees at 7 bases. J lost 0 bases, V lost 6 bases, and 5 bases had no gene match. The V gene's germline CDR1 is SNHLY and CDR2 FYNNEI. The CDR3 is 15 amino acids. CDR3 sequence: CASRGDSLSYNEQFF. CDR3 in DNA: TGTGCCAGCAGGGGGGACAGTCTCTCCTACAATGAGCAGTTCTTC.